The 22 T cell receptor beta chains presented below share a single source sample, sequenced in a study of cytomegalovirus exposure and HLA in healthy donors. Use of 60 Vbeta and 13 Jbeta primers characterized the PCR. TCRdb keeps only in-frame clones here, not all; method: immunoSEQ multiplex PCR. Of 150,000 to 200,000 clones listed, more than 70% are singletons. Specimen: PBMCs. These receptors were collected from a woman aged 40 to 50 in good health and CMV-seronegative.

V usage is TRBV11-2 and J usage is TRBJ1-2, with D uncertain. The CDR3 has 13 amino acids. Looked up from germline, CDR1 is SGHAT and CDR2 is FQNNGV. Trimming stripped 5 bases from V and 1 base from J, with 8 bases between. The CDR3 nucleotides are TGTGCCAGCAGCCCCGGGAATAACTATGGCTACACCTTC. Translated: CASSPGNNYGYTF.

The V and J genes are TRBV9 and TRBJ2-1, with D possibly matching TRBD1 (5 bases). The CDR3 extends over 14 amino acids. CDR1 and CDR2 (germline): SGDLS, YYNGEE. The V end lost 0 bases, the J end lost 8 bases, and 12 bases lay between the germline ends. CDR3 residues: CASSVVGQVDEQFF. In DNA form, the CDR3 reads TGTGCCAGCAGCGTAGTGGGGCAGGTCGATGAGCAGTTCTTC.

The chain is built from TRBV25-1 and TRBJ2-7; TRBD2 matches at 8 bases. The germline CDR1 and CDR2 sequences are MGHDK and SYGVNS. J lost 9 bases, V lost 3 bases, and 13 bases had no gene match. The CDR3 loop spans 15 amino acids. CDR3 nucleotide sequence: TGTGCCAGCAGTGACGGGGGGGCCGACCCTCGGGGGCAGTACTTC. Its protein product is CASSDGGADPRGQYF.

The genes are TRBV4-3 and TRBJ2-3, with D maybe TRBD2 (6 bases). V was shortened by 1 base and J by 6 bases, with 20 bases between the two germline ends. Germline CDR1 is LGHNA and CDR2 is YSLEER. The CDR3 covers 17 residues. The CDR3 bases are TGCGCCAGCAGCCAAGGGGCCGGGCGCGGGGCGGGGGATACGCAGTATTTT. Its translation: CASSQGAGRGAGDTQYF.

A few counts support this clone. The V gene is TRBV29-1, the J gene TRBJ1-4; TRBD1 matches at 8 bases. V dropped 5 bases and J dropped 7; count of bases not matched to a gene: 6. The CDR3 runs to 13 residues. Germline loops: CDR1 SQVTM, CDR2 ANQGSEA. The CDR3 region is CSVQDRVGEKLFF. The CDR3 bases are TGCAGCGTTCAGGACAGGGTCGGTGAAAAACTGTTTTTT.

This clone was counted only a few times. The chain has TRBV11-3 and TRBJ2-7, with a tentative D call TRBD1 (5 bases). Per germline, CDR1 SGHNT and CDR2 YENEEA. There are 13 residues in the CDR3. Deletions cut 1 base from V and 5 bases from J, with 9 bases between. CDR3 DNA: TGTGCCAGCAGCTTAGGTCAAGGGGACGAGCAGTACTTC. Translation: CASSLGQGDEQYF.

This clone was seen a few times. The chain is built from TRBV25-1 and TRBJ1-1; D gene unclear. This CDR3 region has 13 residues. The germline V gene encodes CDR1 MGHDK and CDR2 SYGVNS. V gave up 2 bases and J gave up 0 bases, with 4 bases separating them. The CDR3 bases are TGTGCCAGCAGTGAAGTCATGAACACTGAAGCTTTCTTT. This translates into CASSEVMNTEAFF.

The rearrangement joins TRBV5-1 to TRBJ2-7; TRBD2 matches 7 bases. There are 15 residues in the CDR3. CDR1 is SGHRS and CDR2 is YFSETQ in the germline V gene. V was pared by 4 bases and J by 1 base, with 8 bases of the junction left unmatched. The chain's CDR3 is CASSLLAGGSYEQYF. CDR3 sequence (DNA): TGCGCCAGCAGCCTATTAGCGGGCGGGTCCTACGAGCAGTACTTC.

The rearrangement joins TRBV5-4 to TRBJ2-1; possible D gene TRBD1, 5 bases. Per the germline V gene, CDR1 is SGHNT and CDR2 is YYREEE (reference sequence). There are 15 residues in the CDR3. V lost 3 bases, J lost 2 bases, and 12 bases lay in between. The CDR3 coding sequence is TGTGCCAGCAGCTCAGGCCAGGGTCCCTACAATGAGCAGTTCTTC. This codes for CASSSGQGPYNEQFF.

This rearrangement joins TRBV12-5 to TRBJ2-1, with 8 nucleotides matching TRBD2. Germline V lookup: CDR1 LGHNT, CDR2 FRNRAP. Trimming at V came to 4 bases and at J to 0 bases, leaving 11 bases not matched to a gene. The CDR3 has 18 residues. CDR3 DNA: TGTGCTAGTGGTTCTCCCGGGGGGGCTGCCAGCTCCTACAATGAGCAGTTCTTC. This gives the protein CASGSPGGAASSYNEQFF.

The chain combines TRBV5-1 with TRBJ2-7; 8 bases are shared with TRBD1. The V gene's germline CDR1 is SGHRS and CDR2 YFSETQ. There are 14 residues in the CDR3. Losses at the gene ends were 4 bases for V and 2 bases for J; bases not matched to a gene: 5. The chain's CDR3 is CASSRGQGAYEQYF. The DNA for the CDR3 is TGCGCCAGCAGCCGAGGACAGGGAGCCTACGAGCAGTACTTC.

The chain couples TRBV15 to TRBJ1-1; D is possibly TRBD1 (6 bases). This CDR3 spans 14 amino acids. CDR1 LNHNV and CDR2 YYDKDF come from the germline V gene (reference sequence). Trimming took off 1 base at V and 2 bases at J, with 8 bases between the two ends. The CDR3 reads CATSRGQVNTEAFF. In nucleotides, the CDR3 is TGTGCCACCAGCAGAGGACAGGTAAACACTGAAGCTTTCTTT.

The CDR3, as DNA: TGTGCCAGCAGCCCTCGCCTTGCGGGAGACACCGGGGAGCTGTTTTTT. The encoded protein is CASSPRLAGDTGELFF. The chain uses TRBV9 and TRBJ2-2; 7 nucleotides agree with TRBD2. V trimming: 4 bases; J trimming: 3 bases; junction bases outside the gene matches: 9. The CDR3 loop spans 16 amino acids. The V gene's germline CDR1 is SGDLS and CDR2 YYNGEE. The full variable domain, with the rest looked up from reference TRBV9 and TRBJ2-2, is DSGVTQTPKHLITATGQRVTLRCSPRSGDLSVYWYQQSLDQGLQFLIQYYNGEERAKGNILERFSAQQFPDLHSELNLSSLELGDSALYFCASSPRLAGDTGELFFGEGSRLTVL.

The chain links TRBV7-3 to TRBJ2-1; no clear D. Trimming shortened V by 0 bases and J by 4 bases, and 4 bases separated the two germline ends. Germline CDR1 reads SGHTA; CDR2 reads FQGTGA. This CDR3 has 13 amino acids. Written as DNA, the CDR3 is TGTGCCAGCAGCTTAACCAATTACAATGAGCAGTTCTTC. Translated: CASSLTNYNEQFF.

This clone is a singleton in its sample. The DNA for the CDR3 is TGTGCCAGCAGCTCATCGGGACTCTACGAGCAGTACTTC. Its protein is CASSSSGLYEQYF. The rearrangement uses TRBV11-1 and TRBJ2-7; TRBD2 might be the D (6 bases). V shed 4 bases and J shed 3 bases, with 10 bases lying between them. Germline V gene lookup returns CDR1 SGHAT and CDR2 FQDESV (reference sequence). CDR3 length: 13 residues.

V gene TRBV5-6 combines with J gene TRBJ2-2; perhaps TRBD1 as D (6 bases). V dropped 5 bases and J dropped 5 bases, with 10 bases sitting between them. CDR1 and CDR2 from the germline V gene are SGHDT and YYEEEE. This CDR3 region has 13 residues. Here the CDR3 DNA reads TGTGCCAGCAGTTTAGGGGGTACCGGGGAGCTGTTTTTT. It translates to CASSLGGTGELFF.

The CDR3 nucleotides are TGTGCCAGTAGTATTTTAGCCCAGGGCCGGACTGAAGCTTTCTTT. Translation gives CASSILAQGRTEAFF. The rearrangement links TRBV19 to TRBJ1-1, with D perhaps matching TRBD1 (5 bases). The CDR3 is made up of 15 amino acids. The germline V gene encodes CDR1 LNHDA and CDR2 SQIVND (reference sequence). With 3 bases removed from V and 5 bases from J, the gap between germline ends came to 16 bases.

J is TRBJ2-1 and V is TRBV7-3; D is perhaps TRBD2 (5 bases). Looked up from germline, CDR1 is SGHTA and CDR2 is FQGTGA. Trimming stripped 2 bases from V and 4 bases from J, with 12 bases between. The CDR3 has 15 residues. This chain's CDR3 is CASSLWAGTYNEQFF. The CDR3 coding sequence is TGTGCCAGCAGCTTATGGGCGGGCACTTACAATGAGCAGTTCTTC.

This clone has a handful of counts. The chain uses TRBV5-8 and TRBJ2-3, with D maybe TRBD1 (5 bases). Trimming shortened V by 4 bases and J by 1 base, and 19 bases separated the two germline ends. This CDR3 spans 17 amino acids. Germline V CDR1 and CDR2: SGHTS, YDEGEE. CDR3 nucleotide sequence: TGTGCCAGCAGCCCTTCCCATGACAGTTTCGGCACAGATACGCAGTATTTT. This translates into CASSPSHDSFGTDTQYF.

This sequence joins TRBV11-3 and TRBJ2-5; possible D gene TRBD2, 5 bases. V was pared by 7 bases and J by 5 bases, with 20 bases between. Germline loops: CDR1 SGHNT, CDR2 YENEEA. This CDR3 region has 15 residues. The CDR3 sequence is CASNSGGLFGETQYF. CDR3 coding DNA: TGTGCCAGCAATTCTGGCGGACTCTTTGGCGAGACCCAGTACTTC.

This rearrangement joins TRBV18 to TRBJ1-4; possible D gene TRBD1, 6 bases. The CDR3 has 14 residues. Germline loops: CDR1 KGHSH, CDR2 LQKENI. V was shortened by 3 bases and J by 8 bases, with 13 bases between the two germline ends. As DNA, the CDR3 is TGTGCCAGCTCACCGACAGGCGGAGACGAAAAACTGTTTTTT. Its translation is CASSPTGGDEKLFF.

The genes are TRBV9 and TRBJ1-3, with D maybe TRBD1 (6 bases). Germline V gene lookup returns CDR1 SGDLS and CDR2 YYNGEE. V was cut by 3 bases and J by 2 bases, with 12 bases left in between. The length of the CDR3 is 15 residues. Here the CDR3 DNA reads TGTGCCAGCAGCGAGACAGACAGGACTGGAAACACCATATATTTT. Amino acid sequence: CASSETDRTGNTIYF.